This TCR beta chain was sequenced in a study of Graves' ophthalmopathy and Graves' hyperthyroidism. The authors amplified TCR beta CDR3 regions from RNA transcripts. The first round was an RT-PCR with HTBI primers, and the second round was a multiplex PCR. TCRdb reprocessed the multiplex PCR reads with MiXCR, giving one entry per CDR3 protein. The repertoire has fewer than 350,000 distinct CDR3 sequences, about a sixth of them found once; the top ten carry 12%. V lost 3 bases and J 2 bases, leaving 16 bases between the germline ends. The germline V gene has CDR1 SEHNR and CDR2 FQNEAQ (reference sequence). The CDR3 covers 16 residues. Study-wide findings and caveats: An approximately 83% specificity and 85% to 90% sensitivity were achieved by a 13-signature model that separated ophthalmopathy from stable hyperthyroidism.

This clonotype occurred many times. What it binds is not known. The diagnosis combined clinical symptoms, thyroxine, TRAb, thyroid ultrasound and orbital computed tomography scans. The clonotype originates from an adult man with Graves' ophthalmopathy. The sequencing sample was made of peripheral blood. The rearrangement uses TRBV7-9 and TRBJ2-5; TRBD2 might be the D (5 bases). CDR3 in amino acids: CASSLLGIRGQETQYF. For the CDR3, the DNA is TGTGCCAGCAGCTTGCTTGGAATTCGGGGACAAGAGACCCAGTACTTC. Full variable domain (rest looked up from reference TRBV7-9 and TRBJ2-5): DTGVSQNPRHKITKRGQNVTFRCDPISEHNRLYWYRQTLGQGPEFLTYFQNEAQLEKSRLLSDRFSAERPKGSFSTLEIQRTEQGDSAMYLCASSLLGIRGQETQYFGPGTRLLVL.